This T cell receptor beta chain was recorded in a study of regulatory T cells in long-lasting Graves disease. Study-wide findings and caveats: Persistent disease favored TRBV28, TRBJ1-2 and TRBJ2-5. Persistent Graves' patients possessed reduced TCR diversity relative to recently diagnosed ones.

Time point here: persistent/refractory GD, antithyroid drugs over 5 years with positive TRAb. TCR sequences were obtained from RNA taken from PBMCs. Roughly 10 milliliters of peripheral blood were drawn into EDTA tubes. Germline CDR1 and CDR2: LGHDT and YNNKEL (reference sequence). The V end lost 4 bases, the J end lost 7 bases, and 16 bases lay between the germline ends. The CDR3 runs to 15 residues. This clonotype was seen many times. Its antigen is unidentified. Investigators prepared the TCR beta libraries by applying iRepertoire HTBI primers and Arm-PCR of CDR3 regions. TCRdb reprocessed the multiplex PCR reads with MiXCR, giving one entry per CDR3 protein. The table shows about 300,000 distinct CDR3 sequences, with 22% occurring only once.

This clonotype originated in a female donor with Graves disease. The genes are TRBV3-1 and TRBJ1-4; D not certain. The sequencing used peripheral blood mononuclear cells (PBMCs), collected when the disease was refractory, from a patient treated with antithyroid drugs. CDR3 region: CASSPGPLEGEKLFF. The CDR3 nucleotides read TGTGCCAGCAGCCCAGGCCCACTCGAGGGTGAAAAACTGTTTTTT.